The 26 T cell receptor beta chains given below trace back to one sample, sequenced in a study of regulatory T cells in long-lasting Graves disease. The time point denotes: newly diagnosed GD, antithyroid drugs for less than 3 months. The TCR library was made from RNA that had been extracted from PBMCs in TRIzol. iRepertoire HTBI primers and Arm-PCR of CDR3 regions built TCR beta libraries. From the multiplex PCR reads, TCRdb called clonotypes with MiXCR, one entry per CDR3 protein. The sample lists around 250,000 distinct CDR3 sequences; 15% to 20% were seen once. This sample also belongs to another study, concerning T cells in Graves' hyperthyroidism and ophthalmopathy.

Sequenced here: peripheral blood mononuclear cells (PBMCs), sampled at new diagnosis, from a patient treated with antithyroid drugs. The source is a woman in her thirties with Graves disease.

There are many counts of this clonotype. This chain uses TRBV13 with TRBJ1-6, with 8 bases fitting TRBD1. Germline lookup yields CDR1 PRHDT and CDR2 FYEKMQ (reference sequence). The CDR3 is 15 residues long. Trimming cost V 5 bases and J 11 bases; bases outside gene matches: 11. The CDR3 reads CASSLRGQGGPPLHF. CDR3 in DNA: TGTGCCAGCAGCCTCCGAGGACAGGGCGGTCCACCCCTCCACTTT.

This chain connects TRBV19 to TRBJ1-1; D unresolved. V lost 5 bases and J 3 bases, leaving 10 bases between the germline ends. Per the germline V gene, CDR1 is LNHDA and CDR2 is SQIVND (reference sequence). The length of the CDR3 is 13 residues. CDR3 residues: CASSPSSDTEAFF. The DNA of the CDR3 is TGTGCCAGTAGTCCTAGCAGCGACACTGAAGCTTTCTTT. Full variable domain (remainder filled in from reference TRBV19 and TRBJ1-1): DGGITQSPKYLFRKEGQNVTLSCEQNLNHDAMYWYRQDPGQGLRLIYYSQIVNDFQKGDIAEGYSVSREKKESFPLTVTSAQKNPTAFYLCASSPSSDTEAFFGQGTRLTVV.

This clonotype has a count of ten or more. This chain joins TRBV18 and TRBJ1-2; a weak D match, TRBD1 (5 bases). CDR3 size: 14 residues. The germline V gene encodes CDR1 KGHSH and CDR2 LQKENI. V lost 3 bases and J 4 bases, leaving 12 bases between the germline ends. DNA of the CDR3: TGTGCCAGCTCACCTACGCAGGGTTTCTATGGCTACACCTTC. This codes for CASSPTQGFYGYTF. Variable domain in full (rest from reference TRBV18 and TRBJ1-2): NAGVMQNPRHLVRRRGQEARLRCSPMKGHSHVYWYRQLPEEGLKFMVYLQKENIIDESGMPKERFSAEFPKEGPSILRIQQVVRGDSAAYFCASSPTQGFYGYTFGSGTRLTVV.

This clonotype was recorded at least ten times. J is TRBJ1-5 and V is TRBV6-1; D not resolved. CDR3 length: 16 residues. V was shortened by 7 bases and J by 0 bases, with 16 bases between the two germline ends. Germline CDR1 is MNHNS and CDR2 is SASEGT. The DNA of the CDR3 is TGTGCCAGCACCTCTATGGGGAGGAATAGCAATCAGCCCCAGCATTTT. Its protein is CASTSMGRNSNQPQHF.

This clonotype came up many times. The rearrangement links TRBV20-1 to TRBJ1-2; tentatively, D is TRBD1 (6 bases). Germline values: CDR1 DFQATT, CDR2 SNEGSKA (reference sequence). The length of the CDR3 is 11 residues. V lost 2 bases and J lost 8, with 9 bases in between. The DNA for the CDR3 is TGCAGTGCTAGACACCAGGGGGGCTACACCTTC. Translated: CSARHQGGYTF.

This clonotype has a count of ten or more. The chain links TRBV6-5 to TRBJ1-2; no clear D. Trimming pared 2 bases from V and 8 bases from J, leaving 12 bases between. CDR1 MNHEY and CDR2 SVGAGI come from the germline V gene. The CDR3 consists of 13 residues. The CDR3 is CASSYASDWGYTF. CDR3 bases: TGTGCCAGCAGTTACGCCTCGGATTGGGGCTACACCTTC.

In its sample, this clonotype was seen many times. V gene TRBV11-2 combines with J gene TRBJ1-6; D unresolved. Germline CDR1 is SGHAT and CDR2 is FQNNGV. The CDR3 is 13 amino acids. V was shortened by 1 base and J by 8 bases, with 6 bases between the two germline ends. CDR3 DNA: TGTGCCAGCAGCTTAGCTCGGGATTCACCCCTCCACTTT. It specifies CASSLARDSPLHF.

This clonotype was detected many times. The rearrangement links TRBV20-1 to TRBJ2-1; D uncertain. Trimming left V 0 bases short and J 0 bases short, with 9 bases between. This CDR3 region has 15 residues. The germline V gene has CDR1 DFQATT and CDR2 SNEGSKA (reference sequence). CDR3 sequence (DNA): TGCAGTGCTAGAGATCCGGGCAGCTCCTACAATGAGCAGTTCTTC. Amino acids: CSARDPGSSYNEQFF.

This clonotype came up many times. The genes are TRBV6-1 and TRBJ1-3; D not resolved. The CDR3 sequence is 12 residues long. Germline V gives CDR1 MNHNS, CDR2 SASEGT. The V end was cut by 9 bases, the J end by 4 bases, with 10 bases between. CDR3 sequence (DNA): TGTGCCAGTCTAGTTATGGGAAACACCATATATTTT. Its translation is CASLVMGNTIYF.

The rearrangement joins TRBV11-2 to TRBJ2-3; 15 bases align to TRBD2. Per germline, CDR1 SGHAT and CDR2 FQNNGV. V was clipped by 5 bases and J by 0 bases; unmatched bases: 3. The CDR3 spans 17 residues. The CDR3 nucleotides are TGTGCCAGCAGCAAGGGACTAGCGGGGGGTAGCACAGATACGCAGTATTTT. It codes for CASSKGLAGGSTDTQYF.

This clonotype was picked up many times. The chain joins TRBV20-1 to TRBJ2-7, with 8 positions matching TRBD2. Germline CDR1 is DFQATT and CDR2 is SNEGSKA (reference sequence). The CDR3 is 17 amino acids. V gave up 3 bases and J gave up 0 bases; unmatched junction bases: 13. In DNA, the CDR3 is TGCAGTGCTAGTTCCCCCCAGGTGCGGGGGGACTCCTACGAGCAGTACTTC. It yields the protein CSASSPQVRGDSYEQYF.

This clonotype appeared many times. The rearrangement joins TRBV2 to TRBJ1-5, with D perhaps TRBD1 (6 bases). The germline gives CDR1 SNHLY, CDR2 FYNNEI. This CDR3 comprises 15 residues. V was clipped by 3 bases and J by 6 bases, with 15 bases between them. CDR3 coding DNA: TGTGCCAGCAGTGACCGACGACAGGCTGCTCAGCCCCAGCATTTT. It yields the protein CASSDRRQAAQPQHF.

This clonotype was counted a few times. The chain links TRBV11-1 to TRBJ2-1; 9 bases align to TRBD2. Germline assignment: CDR1 SGHAT and CDR2 FQDESV (reference sequence). The V gene end was trimmed by 1 base and the J gene end by 9 bases; junction bases not matched to a gene: 13. CDR3 length equals 17 residues. CDR3: CASSLEYSAGGLGEQFF. The CDR3 DNA reads TGTGCCAGCAGCTTAGAGTATTCGGCGGGGGGGCTTGGTGAGCAGTTCTTC. Using reference TRBV11-1 and TRBJ2-1 for the parts outside the CDR3, the full variable domain is EAEVAQSPRYKITEKSQAVAFWCDPISGHATLYWYRQILGQGPELLVQFQDESVVDDSQLPKDRFSAERLKGVDSTLKIQPAELGDSAMYLCASSLEYSAGGLGEQFFGPGTRLTVL.

This clonotype was seen ten or more times. The genes are TRBV20-1 and TRBJ1-1, with a weak D call TRBD1 (6 bases). The CDR3 sequence is 17 residues long. Per the germline V gene, CDR1 is DFQATT and CDR2 is SNEGSKA (reference sequence). V was pared by 0 bases and J by 3 bases, with 20 bases between. CDR3 in amino acids: CSARDPTGSGTDTEAFF. CDR3 nucleotides: TGCAGTGCTAGAGATCCCACAGGGTCGGGGACGGACACTGAAGCTTTCTTT.

In this sample, this clonotype turned up a few times. The chain uses TRBV5-1 and TRBJ2-7; D is unclear. The germline CDR1 and CDR2 sequences are SGHRS and YFSETQ. V was clipped by 6 bases and J by 0 bases, with 10 bases between them. The CDR3 contains 13 residues. The CDR3 DNA is TGCGCCAGCAACACGAGTAGCTCCTACGAGCAGTACTTC. Amino acids: CASNTSSSYEQYF.

This clonotype was counted ten times or more. The CDR3 nucleotides are TGTGCCAGCAGTCGGACAGGGTCGGCCTATGGCTACACCTTC. It is translated as CASSRTGSAYGYTF. The rearrangement joins TRBV3-1 to TRBJ1-2; 8 bases line up with TRBD1. Trimming removed 6 bases from V and 4 bases from J; junction bases left unmatched: 7. CDR3 length: 14 residues. Germline V gene lookup returns CDR1 LGHDT and CDR2 YNNKEL (reference sequence).

This clonotype was counted ten times or more. The chain uses TRBV6-1 and TRBJ1-2; D gene unclear. Germline-derived CDR1 and CDR2 are MNHNS and SASEGT. This CDR3 is 10 amino acids long. With 4 bases removed from V and 8 bases from J, the gap between germline ends came to 5 bases. CDR3 region: CASSAGGYTF. The CDR3 bases are TGTGCCAGCAGTGCCGGGGGCTACACCTTC.

In this sample, this clonotype turned up many times. The rearrangement joins TRBV7-6 to TRBJ2-1; tentative D call: TRBD1 (6 bases). This CDR3 contains 15 residues. Deletions cut 2 bases from V and 0 bases from J, with 8 bases between. Germline lookup yields CDR1 SGHVS and CDR2 FNYEAQ. The CDR3 DNA is TGTGCCAGCAGCTTAACGACAGGCTCCTACAATGAGCAGTTCTTC. It encodes CASSLTTGSYNEQFF.

The chain employs TRBV18 and TRBJ1-1; 10 nucleotides agree with TRBD1. This CDR3 has 17 residues. V shed 1 base and J 0 bases; nucleotides not matched to a gene: 5. Germline values: CDR1 KGHSH, CDR2 LQKENI. The CDR3: CASSPLGTGAMNTEAFF. The CDR3, as DNA: TGTGCCAGCTCACCACTAGGGACAGGGGCCATGAACACTGAAGCTTTCTTT. Full variable domain (rest looked up from reference TRBV18 and TRBJ1-1): NAGVMQNPRHLVRRRGQEARLRCSPMKGHSHVYWYRQLPEEGLKFMVYLQKENIIDESGMPKERFSAEFPKEGPSILRIQQVVRGDSAAYFCASSPLGTGAMNTEAFFGQGTRLTVV.

This clonotype was recorded many times. The chain couples TRBV20-1 to TRBJ2-6; TRBD1 matches at 7 bases. The CDR3 has 16 residues. Trimming at V came to 6 bases and at J to 0 bases, leaving 8 bases not matched to a gene. Germline CDR1 DFQATT, CDR2 SNEGSKA (reference sequence). The chain's CDR3 is CSAPGTASSGANVLTF. CDR3 DNA: TGCAGTGCACCTGGGACAGCGAGCTCTGGGGCCAACGTCCTGACTTTC.

In this sample, this clonotype turned up many times. The chain recombines TRBV12-3 or TRBV12-4 with TRBJ1-5; 7 bases agree with TRBD1. CDR3 length: 17 residues. V was clipped by 6 bases and J by 2 bases; unmatched bases: 13. The CDR3 DNA follows: TGTGCCAGCAGCAGCCGCCCGACAGGGTCCGGCAATCAGCCCCAGCATTTT. Translation gives CASSSRPTGSGNQPQHF.

This clonotype was found many times. The chain recombines TRBV12-3 or TRBV12-4 with TRBJ2-7, with a possible D match to TRBD1 (5 bases). The CDR3 covers 13 residues. V was trimmed by 9 bases and J by 4 bases, leaving 16 bases between them. The CDR3 loop is CASVDSLGYEQYF. CDR3 nucleotide sequence: TGTGCCAGTGTAGACAGCCTGGGGTACGAGCAGTACTTC.

The V and J genes are TRBV5-1 and TRBJ2-3, with D possibly being TRBD1 (6 bases). V lost 1 base to trimming and J lost 4 bases, with 10 bases between them. The CDR3 contains 14 residues. The V gene's germline CDR1 is SGHRS and CDR2 YFSETQ. The CDR3 nucleotides read TGCGCCAGCAGCTTGTTACAGGGCGCAGATACGCAGTATTTT. Translation: CASSLLQGADTQYF.

The sample holds many counts of this clonotype. The chain joins TRBV7-2 to TRBJ1-3; the D is unclear. Trimming pared 3 bases from V and 4 bases from J, leaving 10 bases between. Per the germline V gene, CDR1 is SGHTA and CDR2 is FQGNSA. This CDR3 is built from 14 residues. Here the CDR3 reads CASSFMGSGNTIYF. The CDR3 nucleotides read TGTGCCAGCAGCTTTATGGGATCCGGAAACACCATATATTTT.

The sample holds a few counts of this clonotype. The V call is TRBV6-1, the J call TRBJ1-2; tentatively, D is TRBD1 (5 bases). With 11 bases removed from V and 8 bases from J, the gap between germline ends came to 24 bases. CDR1 is MNHNS and CDR2 is SASEGT in the germline V gene. The CDR3 is 14 residues long. Here the CDR3 reads CASLGPPGLEGYTF. The CDR3 DNA sequence: TGTGCCTCCCTGGGCCCCCCAGGGCTAGAAGGCTACACCTTC.

Many counts were recorded for this clonotype. The V call is TRBV11-2, the J call TRBJ1-3, with D hard to call. Per the germline V gene, CDR1 is SGHAT and CDR2 is FQNNGV. This CDR3 is built from 14 residues. Trimming shortened V by 4 bases and J by 3 bases, and 10 bases separated the two germline ends. The CDR3 here is CASSSPSGGNTIYF. For the CDR3, the DNA is TGTGCCAGCAGCTCTCCTTCCGGTGGAAACACCATATATTTT.